The rows below give T cell receptor beta chains drawn from one sample of a study of blood T cell repertoires in COVID-19. Assay used: immunoSEQ multiplex PCR; TCRdb lists only in-frame clones, some missing. The profile covers approximately 77,000 clones, with roughly 80% appearing a single time and 18% taken by the ten largest. The material sequenced was peripheral blood. These receptors were collected from an older woman with acute or convalescent COVID-19. The CDR3 runs from the conserved cysteine through the conserved F or W. Each record gives: V gene, J gene, D gene, clone size, CDR3 DNA, CDR3 protein. A D gene is named only where the DNA matches it firmly. Clone size, where shown, is once, few, many, or a class for clones that have expanded.

V gene: TRBV11-2
J gene: TRBJ1-1
D gene: -
clone size: -
CDR3 DNA: TGTGCCAGCAGCTTCACGGGGGACAACACTGAAGCTTTCTTT
CDR3 protein: CASSFTGDNTEAFF

V gene: TRBV7-9
J gene: TRBJ2-7
D gene: -
clone size: -
CDR3 DNA: TGTGCCAGCAGCATCGGACAGAGCTCAACCTACGAGCAGTACTTC
CDR3 protein: CASSIGQSSTYEQYF

V gene: TRBV6-5
J gene: TRBJ2-2
D gene: TRBD2
clone size: -
CDR3 DNA: TGTGCCAGCAGACACAGCGGGGCTAACACCGGGGAGCTGTTTTTT
CDR3 protein: CASRHSGANTGELFF

V gene: TRBV20-1
J gene: TRBJ1-1
D gene: -
clone size: -
CDR3 DNA: TGCAGTCCCCAGGGAAACACTGAAGCTTTCTTT
CDR3 protein: CSPQGNTEAFF

V gene: TRBV2
J gene: TRBJ1-3
D gene: -
clone size: few
CDR3 DNA: TGTGCCAGCAGTCTTTCCGGAAACACCATATATTTT
CDR3 protein: CASSLSGNTIYF

V gene: TRBV6-1
J gene: TRBJ1-5
D gene: -
clone size: -
CDR3 DNA: TGTGCCAGCAGTGAAGCACAGAGCAATCAGCCCCAGCATTTT
CDR3 protein: CASSEAQSNQPQHF

V gene: TRBV27
J gene: TRBJ1-2
D gene: TRBD1
clone size: few
CDR3 DNA: TGTGCCAGCAGTTTCCGGGACAGGGGACGTATGGGCTACACCTTC
CDR3 protein: CASSFRDRGRMGYTF

V gene: TRBV7-6
J gene: TRBJ1-6
D gene: -
clone size: -
CDR3 DNA: TGTGCCAGCAGCCCTGGGGTGCCCAGGGGTTCCTATAATTCACCCCTCCACTTT
CDR3 protein: CASSPGVPRGSYNSPLHF

V gene: TRBV24-1
J gene: TRBJ1-1
D gene: -
clone size: -
CDR3 DNA: TGTGCCACCAGTGATCCCTTGAACACTGAAGCTTTCTTT
CDR3 protein: CATSDPLNTEAFF

V gene: TRBV13
J gene: TRBJ1-6
D gene: TRBD1
clone size: -
CDR3 DNA: TGTGCCAGCAGCTTCGGGACAGGGGGCCTCCATTCACCCCTCCACTTT
CDR3 protein: CASSFGTGGLHSPLHF

V gene: TRBV5-8
J gene: TRBJ2-3
D gene: TRBD2
clone size: -
CDR3 DNA: TGTGCCAGCAGCTTGCAAGCGGCTAGCGGGAGTACAGATACGCAGTATTTT
CDR3 protein: CASSLQAASGSTDTQYF

V gene: TRBV6-5
J gene: TRBJ1-1
D gene: TRBD1
clone size: -
CDR3 DNA: TGTGCCACCTACGGGACAGGGCTATCGAACACTGAAGCTTTCTTT
CDR3 protein: CATYGTGLSNTEAFF

V gene: TRBV5-1
J gene: TRBJ1-2
D gene: -
clone size: -
CDR3 DNA: TGCGCCAGCAGCTTGTTTGGAGGGGAAGCTGGCTACACCTTC
CDR3 protein: CASSLFGGEAGYTF

V gene: TRBV4-3
J gene: TRBJ2-2
D gene: TRBD1
clone size: many
CDR3 DNA: TGCGCCAGCAGCCAACTTTACAGGGGAACCGGGGAGCTGTTTTTT
CDR3 protein: CASSQLYRGTGELFF

V gene: TRBV27
J gene: TRBJ2-3
D gene: -
clone size: -
CDR3 DNA: TGTGCCAGCAGTTTAGGAGGGGGCGCGGAAGATACGCAGTATTTT
CDR3 protein: CASSLGGGAEDTQYF

V gene: TRBV3-1/TRBV3-2
J gene: TRBJ2-3
D gene: TRBD2
clone size: -
CDR3 DNA: TGTGCCAGCAGCCAAAATAGCGGGGGGGCTTCGTTAACAGATACGCAGTATTTT
CDR3 protein: CASSQNSGGASLTDTQYF

V gene: TRBV3-1/TRBV3-2
J gene: TRBJ2-7
D gene: -
clone size: -
CDR3 DNA: TGTGCCAGCATCAATACAGACGGCCTCCCGCAGGGCGAGCAGTACTTC
CDR3 protein: CASINTDGLPQGEQYF

V gene: TRBV12-3/TRBV12-4
J gene: TRBJ1-1
D gene: -
clone size: -
CDR3 DNA: TGTGCCAGCAGTGTGCGGGGGTCGGGGGCTTTCTTT
CDR3 protein: CASSVRGSGAFF

V gene: TRBV6-5
J gene: TRBJ1-2
D gene: TRBD1
clone size: -
CDR3 DNA: TGTGCCAGCAGTCCCGGGACAGGGGGCCTTACTCGGACCTTC
CDR3 protein: CASSPGTGGLTRTF

V gene: TRBV7-7
J gene: TRBJ2-1
D gene: TRBD1
clone size: -
CDR3 DNA: TGTGCCAGCAGCTTATCTACAGGGGATGAGCAGTTCTTC
CDR3 protein: CASSLSTGDEQFF

V gene: TRBV7-2
J gene: TRBJ1-2
D gene: -
clone size: -
CDR3 DNA: TGTGCCAGCAGCTTAGCCGTCGGAGAAATCTATGGCTACACCTTC
CDR3 protein: CASSLAVGEIYGYTF

V gene: TRBV24-1
J gene: TRBJ2-1
D gene: TRBD2
clone size: -
CDR3 DNA: TGTGCCACCAGTGAGACTGGGACTAGTTGGGATGAGCAGTTCTTC
CDR3 protein: CATSETGTSWDEQFF

V gene: TRBV24-1
J gene: TRBJ2-3
D gene: TRBD1
clone size: -
CDR3 DNA: TGTGCCACCGCTCATTCAGGACAGGGGAATAGGCGCACAGATACGCAGTATTTT
CDR3 protein: CATAHSGQGNRRTDTQYF

V gene: TRBV28
J gene: TRBJ2-2
D gene: TRBD2
clone size: -
CDR3 DNA: TGTGCCAGCAGTTTTTCCCCGGGCGGGGGGGCCGGGGAGCTGTTTTTT
CDR3 protein: CASSFSPGGGAGELFF

V gene: TRBV27
J gene: TRBJ2-1
D gene: -
clone size: -
CDR3 DNA: TGTGCCAGCAGTTTACCCCCGGGCCTTTATGGACAGTCAAGGAATGAGCAGTTCTTC
CDR3 protein: CASSLPPGLYGQSRNEQFF

V gene: TRBV6-5
J gene: TRBJ2-3
D gene: TRBD2
clone size: -
CDR3 DNA: TGTGCCAGCAGTCCGGGGGGTTCAGATACGCAGTATTTT
CDR3 protein: CASSPGGSDTQYF

V gene: TRBV29-1
J gene: TRBJ2-7
D gene: TRBD1
clone size: -
CDR3 DNA: TGCAGCGTTCGACAGGGGCCATACGAGCAGTACTTC
CDR3 protein: CSVRQGPYEQYF

V gene: TRBV12-3/TRBV12-4
J gene: TRBJ2-3
D gene: -
clone size: -
CDR3 DNA: TGTGCCAGCACCACTCCGGAGGGTACGCAGTATTTT
CDR3 protein: CASTTPEGTQYF

V gene: TRBV6-2/TRBV6-3
J gene: TRBJ2-5
D gene: TRBD2
clone size: -
CDR3 DNA: TGTGCCAGCAGTTACTCGTTTGGCGGGGGTCAAGAGACCCAGTACTTC
CDR3 protein: CASSYSFGGGQETQYF

V gene: TRBV10-1
J gene: TRBJ1-1
D gene: -
clone size: -
CDR3 DNA: TGCGCCAGCAGTGGCATACAGGCTTCCTCTGGGAACACTGAAGCTTTCTTT
CDR3 protein: CASSGIQASSGNTEAFF

V gene: TRBV11-2
J gene: TRBJ1-1
D gene: -
clone size: -
CDR3 DNA: TGTGCCAGCAGCTTAGCGGGAGTTCAGACTGAAGCTTTCTTT
CDR3 protein: CASSLAGVQTEAFF

V gene: TRBV6-5
J gene: TRBJ2-1
D gene: -
clone size: -
CDR3 DNA: TGTGCCAGCAGTCGGACAGTATCCTACAATGAGCAGTTCTTC
CDR3 protein: CASSRTVSYNEQFF

V gene: TRBV9
J gene: TRBJ2-3
D gene: TRBD2
clone size: -
CDR3 DNA: TGTGCCAGCAGCCCCGGGACTAGCGGGATCACCACAGATACGCAGTATTTT
CDR3 protein: CASSPGTSGITTDTQYF

V gene: TRBV18
J gene: TRBJ1-1
D gene: TRBD1
clone size: -
CDR3 DNA: TGTGCCAGCTCACTGACAGCGGACAGGGTAAGAAATACTGAAGCTTTCTTT
CDR3 protein: CASSLTADRVRNTEAFF

V gene: TRBV29-1
J gene: TRBJ2-1
D gene: TRBD1
clone size: once
CDR3 DNA: TGCAGCGTTACCAGTATAACGGGACAGGGGTCATACAATGAGCAGTTCTTC
CDR3 protein: CSVTSITGQGSYNEQFF

V gene: TRBV6-6
J gene: TRBJ2-5
D gene: -
clone size: -
CDR3 DNA: TGTGCCAGCAACCAGGGAAATGCTGGGGAGACCCAGTACTTC
CDR3 protein: CASNQGNAGETQYF

V gene: TRBV19
J gene: TRBJ2-3
D gene: TRBD1
clone size: -
CDR3 DNA: TGTGCCAGTACCCCGACAGGGGGCGGTACAGATACGCAGTATTTT
CDR3 protein: CASTPTGGGTDTQYF

V gene: TRBV28
J gene: TRBJ1-2
D gene: -
clone size: -
CDR3 DNA: TGTGCCAGCAGCCCTTCCCTGAGGTTCCTCTATGGCTACACCTTC
CDR3 protein: CASSPSLRFLYGYTF

V gene: TRBV6-5
J gene: TRBJ1-6
D gene: -
clone size: -
CDR3 DNA: TGTGCCAGCACCTTCAGGGGTGCGAGTTCACCCCTCCACTTT
CDR3 protein: CASTFRGASSPLHF

V gene: TRBV7-2
J gene: TRBJ1-5
D gene: TRBD1
clone size: -
CDR3 DNA: TGTGCCAGCAGCCCCTCAGCGACAGGGGGCTATAGTCAGCCCCAGCATTTT
CDR3 protein: CASSPSATGGYSQPQHF

V gene: TRBV21-1
J gene: TRBJ1-1
D gene: -
clone size: -
CDR3 DNA: TGTGCCAGCAGCAAAGCGAACAGCATGAACACTGAAGCTTTCTTT
CDR3 protein: CASSKANSMNTEAFF

V gene: TRBV2
J gene: TRBJ1-6
D gene: TRBD1
clone size: few
CDR3 DNA: TGTGCCAGCAGTGAGACAGGGGATAATTCACCCCTCCACTTT
CDR3 protein: CASSETGDNSPLHF

V gene: TRBV24-1
J gene: TRBJ1-5
D gene: -
clone size: few
CDR3 DNA: TGTGCCACCAGTGGCCAGGGCTACAATCAGCCCCAGCATTTT
CDR3 protein: CATSGQGYNQPQHF

V gene: TRBV27
J gene: TRBJ2-7
D gene: TRBD1
clone size: once
CDR3 DNA: TGTGCCAGCAGTTCGCCGAGGGGGCTATCGAACTACGAGCAGTACTTC
CDR3 protein: CASSSPRGLSNYEQYF

V gene: TRBV28
J gene: TRBJ1-2
D gene: -
clone size: -
CDR3 DNA: TGTGCCAGCAGTTTGAGGGACTCCTATGGCTACACCTTC
CDR3 protein: CASSLRDSYGYTF

V gene: TRBV24-1
J gene: TRBJ1-2
D gene: TRBD1
clone size: -
CDR3 DNA: TGTGCCACCAACGAAAGAGGGGGCGCAAATGGCTACACCTTC
CDR3 protein: CATNERGGANGYTF

V gene: TRBV7-9
J gene: TRBJ1-1
D gene: -
clone size: -
CDR3 DNA: TGTGCCAGCAGGGGGGGATCGAACACTGAAGCTTTCTTT
CDR3 protein: CASRGGSNTEAFF

V gene: TRBV27
J gene: TRBJ2-5
D gene: -
clone size: once
CDR3 DNA: TGTGCCAGCAGTTTGACAGAGTACCAAGAGACCCAGTACTTC
CDR3 protein: CASSLTEYQETQYF

V gene: TRBV29-1
J gene: TRBJ2-1
D gene: -
clone size: -
CDR3 DNA: TGCACCGTGAGGGTTGCCGGCGGGAATGAGCAGTTCTTC
CDR3 protein: CTVRVAGGNEQFF

V gene: TRBV5-1
J gene: TRBJ1-6
D gene: -
clone size: -
CDR3 DNA: TGCGCCAGCAGCCCTGGAAGGGGGGGCGCTTCTAGTTCACCCCTCCACTTT
CDR3 protein: CASSPGRGGASSSPLHF

V gene: TRBV19
J gene: TRBJ1-2
D gene: -
clone size: few
CDR3 DNA: TGTGCCAGTGCCCACGGCCAGGGTAGGAGCTATGGCTACACCTTC
CDR3 protein: CASAHGQGRSYGYTF

V gene: TRBV10-2
J gene: TRBJ1-2
D gene: TRBD1
clone size: -
CDR3 DNA: TGCGCCAGCACCTCCGAGACAGGGGACTATGGCTACACCTTC
CDR3 protein: CASTSETGDYGYTF

V gene: TRBV10-3
J gene: TRBJ2-7
D gene: TRBD2
clone size: -
CDR3 DNA: TGTGCCATCAGTGAGTCGACCGGGGGGGGCACGGACGAGCAGTACTTC
CDR3 protein: CAISESTGGGTDEQYF